This TCR beta chain comes out of a study of response to subunit inactivated influenza vaccine. Study results and limitations: Authors proposed each seasonal influenza vaccination draws in few new T cells.

The CDR3 consists of 14 residues. Germline V lookup: CDR1 SGHTA, CDR2 FQGNSA. V trimming: 7 bases; J trimming: 5 bases; junction bases outside the gene matches: 8. TCRdb used MiXCR to reprocess the RT-PCR reads, holding one entry per CDR3 protein. The sample carries around 580,000 distinct CDR3 sequences, roughly 15% recorded once. This clonotype was detected many times. The antigen is not known. The rearrangement links TRBV7-2 to TRBJ2-5, with TRBD2 identical over 9 bases. Here the sequenced sample was PBMCs from blood, taken less than 13 days after vaccination. This TCR derives from a man in his fifties who received an inactivated influenza vaccine. CDR3 DNA sequence: TGTGCCAGCACCCGCCTAGCGGGACGGGAGACCCAGTACTTC. Translation: CASTRLAGRETQYF. Supplemented by reference TRBV7-2 and TRBJ2-5, the full variable domain reads GAGVSQSPSNKVTEKGKDVELRCDPISGHTALYWYRQSLGQGLEFLIYFQGNSAPDKSGLPSDRFSAERTGGSVSTLTIQRTQQEDSAVYLCASTRLAGRETQYFGPGTRLLVL.